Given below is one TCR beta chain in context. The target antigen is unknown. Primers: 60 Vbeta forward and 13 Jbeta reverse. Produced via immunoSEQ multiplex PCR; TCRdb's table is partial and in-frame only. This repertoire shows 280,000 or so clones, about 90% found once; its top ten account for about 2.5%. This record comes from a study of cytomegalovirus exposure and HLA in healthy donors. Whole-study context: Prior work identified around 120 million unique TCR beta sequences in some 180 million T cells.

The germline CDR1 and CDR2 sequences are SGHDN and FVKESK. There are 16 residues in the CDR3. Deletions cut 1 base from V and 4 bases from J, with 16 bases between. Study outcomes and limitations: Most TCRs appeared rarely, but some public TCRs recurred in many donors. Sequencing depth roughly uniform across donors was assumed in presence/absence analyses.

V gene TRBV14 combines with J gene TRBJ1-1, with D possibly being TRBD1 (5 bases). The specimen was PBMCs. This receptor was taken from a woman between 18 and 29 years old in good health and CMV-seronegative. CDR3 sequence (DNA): TGTGCCAGCAGCCAAGCAGGGTTACCCCCATCCACTGAAGCTTTCTTT. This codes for CASSQAGLPPSTEAFF.